Listed below are T cell receptor beta chains from one sample, sequenced in a study of siplizumab effects on memory and regulatory T cells. Profiling relied on immunoSEQ multiplex PCR, and the TCRdb table lists in-frame clones only, not all of them. The data hold 40,000 to 45,000 clones, with more than 80% observed a single time. Sample: naive CD4+ T cells sorted from blood. These receptors came from a human donor in good health. Each CDR3 is given with its conserved first and last residue. The order of the fields is clone size, D gene, V gene, J gene, CDR3 protein, CDR3 DNA. The D gene is left open where the match is weak. The size of a clone is reported for some rows only, either as once, few or many, or as a class for expanded clones.

>.|.|TRBV2|TRBJ1-5
CASSARDGNQPQHF
TGTGCCAGCAGTGCCCGGGACGGCAATCAGCCCCAGCATTTT
>few|.|TRBV20-1|TRBJ1-1
CSAREDSEAFF
TGCAGTGCTAGAGAGGACAGTGAAGCTTTCTTT
>.|.|TRBV27|TRBJ2-1
CASSFLASSYNEQFF
TGTGCCAGCAGTTTCCTGGCGAGCTCCTACAATGAGCAGTTCTTC
>.|.|TRBV10-3|TRBJ1-1
CASRTGMNTEAFF
TGTGCCAGCAGAACAGGGATGAACACTGAAGCTTTCTTT
>.|TRBD1|TRBV5-4|TRBJ1-2
CASSLQGAIGYTF
TGTGCCAGCAGCCTTCAGGGGGCGATTGGCTACACCTTC
>.|TRBD1|TRBV25-1|TRBJ1-1
CASSGETGGIEAFF
TGTGCCAGCAGTGGAGAGACAGGGGGGATTGAAGCTTTCTTT
>.|.|TRBV29-1|TRBJ2-2
CSAHRGYGAGELFF
TGCAGCGCCCACCGCGGGTACGGCGCCGGGGAGCTGTTTTTT
>.|.|TRBV5-1|TRBJ2-7
CASSAYYEQYF
TGCGCCAGCAGCGCTTACTACGAGCAGTACTTC
>.|TRBD2|TRBV2|TRBJ2-5
CASSAWRLAGGPGETQYF
TGTGCCAGCAGTGCGTGGCGACTAGCGGGGGGCCCTGGAGAGACCCAGTACTTC
>once|.|TRBV29-1|TRBJ2-5
CSVRTRFQETQYF
TGCAGCGTGCGAACAAGGTTTCAAGAGACCCAGTACTTC
>.|TRBD1|TRBV10-3|TRBJ2-3
CATGQGPDTQYF
TGTGCCACCGGACAGGGCCCAGATACGCAGTATTTT
>few|.|TRBV10-3|TRBJ1-6
CAISEAQGSSPLHF
TGTGCCATCAGTGAGGCGCAGGGGAGTTCACCCCTCCACTTT
>.|.|TRBV30|TRBJ1-5
CAWSVSGIGRQPQHF
TGTGCCTGGAGTGTGTCAGGGATCGGGAGGCAGCCCCAGCATTTT
>.|TRBD1|TRBV23-1|TRBJ2-3
CARPDRAGTDTQYF
TGCGCCAGACCGGACAGGGCCGGGACAGATACGCAGTATTTT
>.|.|TRBV11-2|TRBJ2-3
CASSLESDTQYF
TGTGCCAGCTCCTTAGAGTCCGATACGCAGTATTTT
>.|.|TRBV11-2|TRBJ2-4
CASSHPAPHGIQYF
TGTGCCAGCAGCCACCCAGCTCCCCACGGAATTCAGTACTTC
>once|.|TRBV5-4|TRBJ2-5
CASSLGGQETQYF
TGTGCCAGCAGCTTGGGGGGGCAAGAGACCCAGTACTTC
>few|.|TRBV4-1|TRBJ2-6
CASSQVAGANVLTF
TGCGCCAGCAGCCAAGTGGCTGGGGCCAACGTCCTGACTTTC
>.|.|TRBV18|TRBJ2-6
CASSPGSGANVLTF
TGTGCCAGCTCACCCGGTTCTGGGGCCAACGTCCTGACTTTC
>.|.|TRBV5-6|TRBJ2-1
CASSKGTAYSYNEQFF
TGTGCCAGCAGCAAGGGGACCGCTTACTCCTACAATGAGCAGTTCTTC
>.|TRBD1|TRBV6-1|TRBJ2-3
CASSRTGADTQYF
TGTGCCAGCAGTCGGACAGGGGCAGATACGCAGTATTTT
>.|TRBD1|TRBV6-4|TRBJ1-2
CATTGNGVSGYTF
TGTGCCACGACAGGGAATGGTGTTAGTGGCTACACCTTC
>.|.|TRBV28|TRBJ2-7
CASSSGTKINRQYF
TGTGCCAGCAGTAGCGGAACTAAGATAAATCGGCAGTACTTC
>.|.|TRBV5-1|TRBJ1-2
CASSLGWGRGYGYTF
TGCGCCAGCAGCTTGGGTTGGGGACGGGGCTATGGCTACACCTTC
>.|.|TRBV2|TRBJ1-5
CASREGPRQPQHF
TGTGCCAGCAGGGAAGGGCCTCGCCAGCCCCAGCATTTT
>.|TRBD2|TRBV5-1|TRBJ2-3
CASSLYGRAEDTQYF
TGCGCCAGCAGCTTGTACGGGAGGGCCGAGGATACGCAGTATTTT
>.|.|TRBV6-5|TRBJ1-5
CASSYSSKADQPQHF
TGTGCCAGCAGTTACTCGAGCAAGGCGGACCAGCCCCAGCATTTT
>.|.|TRBV5-1|TRBJ2-2
CAGKGRAILSRESGELFF
TGCGCCGGGAAGGGCCGGGCCATTCTTTCAAGAGAGTCCGGGGAGCTGTTTTTT
>.|.|TRBV7-2|TRBJ2-1
CASSLGGHNEQFF
TGTGCCAGCAGCTTAGGTGGGCACAATGAGCAGTTCTTC
>.|TRBD2|TRBV6-5|TRBJ2-1
CASSRGTKSVHEQFF
TGTGCCAGCAGTCGCGGGACTAAATCGGTCCATGAGCAGTTCTTC
>.|.|TRBV18|TRBJ2-1
CASSPRGAGEEQFF
TGTGCCAGCTCACCCCGGGGGGCCGGGGAGGAGCAGTTCTTC
>.|TRBD2|TRBV19|TRBJ2-3
CASRRSGGTQSTDTQYF
TGTGCCAGTAGAAGGAGCGGGGGGACTCAGAGCACAGATACGCAGTATTTT
>once|TRBD1|TRBV7-3|TRBJ2-3
CASSPGRTRTGGPDTQYF
TGTGCCAGCAGCCCAGGGAGGACACGGACAGGGGGACCAGATACGCAGTATTTT
>.|.|TRBV5-1|TRBJ1-6
CASSLLSMANSPLHF
TGCGCCAGCAGCTTGTTATCGATGGCGAATTCACCCCTCCACTTT
>.|.|TRBV2|TRBJ1-3
CASSAGRIYGNTIYF
TGTGCCAGCAGCGCGGGGAGAATCTATGGAAACACCATATATTTT
>few|TRBD1|TRBV9|TRBJ1-1
CASSVQGADTEAFF
TGTGCCAGCAGCGTCCAGGGGGCGGACACTGAAGCTTTCTTT
>.|.|TRBV10-3|TRBJ1-1
CATLRQENTEAFF
TGTGCCACATTACGGCAGGAGAACACTGAAGCTTTCTTT
>.|.|TRBV4-1|TRBJ1-2
CASSQDSGALGYTF
TGCGCCAGCAGCCAAGATTCGGGGGCTCTTGGCTACACCTTC
>once|TRBD1|TRBV10-3|TRBJ2-7
CAISRDRDTYEQYF
TGTGCCATTAGCCGGGACAGGGATACCTACGAGCAGTACTTC
>once|.|TRBV14|TRBJ2-2
CASSQDRSGELFF
TGTGCCAGCAGCCAAGATCGATCCGGGGAGCTGTTTTTT
>.|TRBD1|TRBV5-4|TRBJ1-1
CASSDTDRGRENTEAFF
TGTGCCAGCAGCGACACCGACAGGGGCCGGGAGAACACTGAAGCTTTCTTT
>.|TRBD1|TRBV9|TRBJ1-2
CASSVSPNDRVYGYTF
TGTGCCAGCAGCGTAAGTCCAAACGACAGGGTCTATGGCTACACCTTC
>.|TRBD1|TRBV27|TRBJ1-6
CASSPRPTGGNSPLHF
TGTGCCAGCAGTCCCCGTCCTACAGGGGGAAATTCACCCCTCCACTTT
>.|.|TRBV5-4|TRBJ2-2
CASSLVSTGELFF
TGTGCCAGCAGCTTGGTGTCGACCGGGGAGCTGTTTTTT
>.|TRBD2|TRBV11-2|TRBJ2-7
CASSTGTSPSWEQYF
TGTGCCAGCAGCACCGGGACTAGCCCCTCCTGGGAGCAGTACTTC
>.|.|TRBV5-1|TRBJ1-1
CASSLGPTGVNTEAFF
TGCGCCAGCAGCTTGGGACCGACAGGCGTGAACACTGAAGCTTTCTTT
>.|TRBD1|TRBV9|TRBJ2-7
CASPSGTAYEQYF
TGTGCCAGCCCATCCGGGACAGCTTACGAGCAGTACTTC
>.|.|TRBV14|TRBJ2-5
CASSRFRETQYF
TGTGCCAGCAGCCGTTTTCGAGAGACCCAGTACTTC
>.|.|TRBV10-3|TRBJ2-3
CAIRTSTGDTQYF
TGTGCCATCAGGACTTCTACGGGAGATACGCAGTATTTT
>.|.|TRBV5-5|TRBJ1-1
CASSLTVNTEAFF
TGTGCCAGCAGCTTGACCGTGAACACTGAAGCTTTCTTT
>.|.|TRBV10-3|TRBJ2-5
CAIRNRQETQYF
TGTGCCATCAGGAATAGACAAGAGACCCAGTACTTC
>.|.|TRBV5-1|TRBJ1-1
CASRQASNTEAFF
TGCGCCAGCAGACAGGCGTCGAACACTGAAGCTTTCTTT
>once|TRBD1|TRBV5-1|TRBJ2-3
CASSPGVGTGFVDTQYF
TGCGCCAGCAGCCCTGGTGTTGGGACAGGATTCGTAGATACGCAGTATTTT
>.|.|TRBV6-4|TRBJ2-3
CASSKERTDTQYF
TGTGCCAGCAGTAAAGAGCGCACAGATACGCAGTATTTT
>.|.|TRBV27|TRBJ2-7
CASSFRRSYEQYF
TGTGCCAGCAGTTTTAGGCGGAGCTACGAGCAGTACTTC
>.|.|TRBV7-9|TRBJ2-7
CASSWSGDGDEQYF
TGTGCCAGCAGCTGGTCGGGGGATGGCGACGAGCAGTACTTC
>few|.|TRBV5-1|TRBJ2-2
CASSPDSPNTGELFF
TGCGCCAGCAGCCCGGACAGCCCAAACACCGGGGAGCTGTTTTTT
>.|TRBD1|TRBV5-1|TRBJ1-6
CASSFGQGMDSPLHF
TGCGCCAGCAGCTTTGGACAGGGAATGGATTCACCCCTCCACTTT
>.|.|TRBV27|TRBJ1-1
CASSFNGNTEAFF
TGTGCCAGCAGTTTTAACGGGAACACTGAAGCTTTCTTT